The T cell receptor beta chain under discussion was sequenced for a study of blood T cell repertoires in COVID-19. Using immunoSEQ multiplex PCR, the repertoire was profiled, and TCRdb retains in-frame clones only, with some absent. This table holds 250,000 or so clones, 82% found once. This clone appeared once. Trimming removed 3 bases from V and 11 bases from J; junction bases left unmatched: 6. CDR1 and CDR2 from the germline V gene are LNHDA and SQIVND (reference sequence). The length of the CDR3 is 13 residues. The chain links TRBV19 to TRBJ2-3, with 9 positions matching TRBD1. This clonotype originated in a woman under 30 with acute or convalescent COVID-19. The sample was peripheral blood. The CDR3 spells CASSIGQGRWQYF. CDR3 nucleotide sequence: TGTGCCAGTAGTATTGGACAGGGGCGGTGGCAGTATTTT. Supplemented by reference TRBV19 and TRBJ2-3, the full variable domain reads DGGITQSPKYLFRKEGQNVTLSCEQNLNHDAMYWYRQDPGQGLRLIYYSQIVNDFQKGDIAEGYSVSREKKESFPLTVTSAQKNPTAFYLCASSIGQGRWQYFGPGTRLTVL.